Following are 6 T cell receptor beta chains from one sample sequenced in a study of Graves' ophthalmopathy and Graves' hyperthyroidism. RNA transcripts yielded amplified TCR beta CDR3 regions. HTBI-primed first-round RT-PCR preceded second-round multiplex PCR. A single record per CDR3 protein comes from TCRdb applying MiXCR to the multiplex PCR reads. The sample includes fewer than 250,000 distinct CDR3 sequences, approximately 29% of them seen just once. The sequenced sample consisted of peripheral blood. Source of these receptors: a man in his fifties or sixties with Graves' ophthalmopathy.

V and J are TRBV6-1 and TRBJ1-6; perhaps TRBD1 as D (5 bases). The CDR3 loop spans 15 amino acids. Germline V gives CDR1 MNHNS, CDR2 SASEGT. V lost 4 bases and J lost 4, with 11 bases in between. CDR3 in amino acids: CASSAGTVYNSPLHF. CDR3 sequence (DNA): TGTGCCAGCAGTGCCGGGACGGTTTATAATTCACCCCTCCACTTT.

This clonotype was observed at least ten times. The DNA of the CDR3 is TGTGCTAGTGGTTTGGTTCGAGGACAGAGCACATATGGCTACACCTTC. Its translation: CASGLVRGQSTYGYTF. The rearrangement joins TRBV12-5 to TRBJ1-2; tentatively, D is TRBD1 (6 bases). Trimming pared 0 bases from V and 5 bases from J, leaving 16 bases between. Germline V gives CDR1 LGHNT, CDR2 FRNRAP. The CDR3 is 16 amino acids. The entire variable domain, with the rest obtained from reference TRBV12-5 and TRBJ1-2, is as follows: DARVTQTPRHKVTEMGQEVTMRCQPILGHNTVFWYRQTMMQGLELLAYFRNRAPLDDSGMPKDRFSAEMPDATLATLKIQPSEPRDSAVYFCASGLVRGQSTYGYTFGSGTRLTVV.

This clonotype came up many times. CDR3 loop: CASSESQGPYGYTF. The CDR3 bases are TGTGCCAGCAGTGAGTCACAGGGGCCTTACGGCTACACCTTC. The chain combines TRBV6-1 with TRBJ1-2; 7 bases fit TRBD1. This CDR3 comprises 14 residues. Germline-derived CDR1 and CDR2 are MNHNS and SASEGT. J lost 8 bases, V lost 3 bases, and 9 bases had no gene match.

V and J are TRBV28 and TRBJ2-7; TRBD2 agrees at 8 bases. The CDR3 has 14 residues. J lost 3 bases, V lost 6 bases, and 7 bases had no gene match. Germline V CDR1 and CDR2: MDHEN, SYDVKM. The CDR3: CASSQAGVDYEQYF. CDR3 DNA sequence: TGTGCCAGCAGCCAAGCGGGAGTAGACTACGAGCAGTACTTC.

This clonotype appeared many times. This rearrangement joins TRBV28 to TRBJ1-3; TRBD1 agrees at 7 bases. Unmatched junction bases numbered 6, after V lost 6 bases and J lost 4 bases. Per the germline V gene, CDR1 is MDHEN and CDR2 is SYDVKM. The CDR3 spans 14 residues. The CDR3 sequence: CASRTGYSGNTIYF. As DNA, the CDR3 is TGTGCCAGCAGGACAGGGTATTCAGGAAACACCATATATTTT.

This clonotype was picked up many times. The V and J genes are TRBV6-5 and TRBJ1-2; no firm D call. Per the germline V gene, CDR1 is MNHEY and CDR2 is SVGAGI. Trimming took off 4 bases at V and 2 bases at J, with 5 bases between the two ends. This CDR3 comprises 12 residues. CDR3 nucleotides: TGTGCCAGCAGTTCCCAGAACTATGGCTACACCTTC. Translated: CASSSQNYGYTF.